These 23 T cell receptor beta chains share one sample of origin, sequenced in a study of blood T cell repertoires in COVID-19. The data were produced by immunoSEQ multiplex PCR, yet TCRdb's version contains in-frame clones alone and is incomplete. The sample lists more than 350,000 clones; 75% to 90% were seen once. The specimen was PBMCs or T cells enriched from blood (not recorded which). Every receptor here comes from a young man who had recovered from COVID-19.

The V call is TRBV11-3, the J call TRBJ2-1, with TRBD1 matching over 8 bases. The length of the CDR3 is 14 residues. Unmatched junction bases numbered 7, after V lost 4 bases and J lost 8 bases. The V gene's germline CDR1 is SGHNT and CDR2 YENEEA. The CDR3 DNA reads TGTGCCAGCAGCTCCAGGACAGGGTCGGATGAGCAGTTCTTC. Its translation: CASSSRTGSDEQFF.

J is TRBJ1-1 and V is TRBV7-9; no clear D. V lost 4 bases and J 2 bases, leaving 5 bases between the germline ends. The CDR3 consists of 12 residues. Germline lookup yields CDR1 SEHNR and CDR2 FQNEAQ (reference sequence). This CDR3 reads CASSYLNTEAFF. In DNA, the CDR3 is TGTGCCAGCAGCTATTTAAACACTGAAGCTTTCTTT.

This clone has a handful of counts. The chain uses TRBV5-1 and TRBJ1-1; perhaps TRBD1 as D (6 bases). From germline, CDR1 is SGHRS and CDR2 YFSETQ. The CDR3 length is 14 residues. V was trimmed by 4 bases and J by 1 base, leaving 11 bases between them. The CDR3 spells CASSARQENTEAFF. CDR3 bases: TGCGCCAGCAGCGCACGACAGGAGAACACTGAAGCTTTCTTT.

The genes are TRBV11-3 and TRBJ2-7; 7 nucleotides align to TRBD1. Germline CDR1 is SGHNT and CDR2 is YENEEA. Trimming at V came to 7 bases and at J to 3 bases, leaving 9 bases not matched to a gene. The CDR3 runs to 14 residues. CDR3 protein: CASTPTGSFYEQYF. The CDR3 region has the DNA TGTGCCAGCACCCCGACAGGGTCGTTCTACGAGCAGTACTTC. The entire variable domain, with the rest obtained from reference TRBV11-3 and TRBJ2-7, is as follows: EAGVVQSPRYKIIEKKQPVAFWCNPISGHNTLYWYLQNLGQGPELLIRYENEEAVDDSQLPKDRFSAERLKGVDSTLKIQPAELGDSAVYLCASTPTGSFYEQYFGPGTRLTVT.

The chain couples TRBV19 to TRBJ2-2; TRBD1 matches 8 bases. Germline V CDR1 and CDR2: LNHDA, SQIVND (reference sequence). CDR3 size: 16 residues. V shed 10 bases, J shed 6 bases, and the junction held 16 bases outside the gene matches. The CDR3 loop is CATAKLQGGLAGELFF. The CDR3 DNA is TGTGCCACCGCGAAACTACAGGGGGGATTGGCCGGGGAGCTGTTTTTT. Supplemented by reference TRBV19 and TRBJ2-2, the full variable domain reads DGGITQSPKYLFRKEGQNVTLSCEQNLNHDAMYWYRQDPGQGLRLIYYSQIVNDFQKGDIAEGYSVSREKKESFPLTVTSAQKNPTAFYLCATAKLQGGLAGELFFGEGSRLTVL.

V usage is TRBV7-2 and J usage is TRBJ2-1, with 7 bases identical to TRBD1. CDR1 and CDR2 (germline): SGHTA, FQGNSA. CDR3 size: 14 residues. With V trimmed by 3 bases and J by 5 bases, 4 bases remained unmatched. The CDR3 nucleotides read TGTGCCAGCAGCTTCTGGACAGGAGACAATGAGCAGTTCTTC. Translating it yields CASSFWTGDNEQFF.

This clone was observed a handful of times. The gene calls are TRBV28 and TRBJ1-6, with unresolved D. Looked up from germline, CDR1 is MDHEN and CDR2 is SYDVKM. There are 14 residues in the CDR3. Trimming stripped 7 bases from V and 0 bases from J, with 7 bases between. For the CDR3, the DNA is TGTGCCAGCATCCCGAGCTCCTATAATTCACCCCTCCACTTT. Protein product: CASIPSSYNSPLHF.

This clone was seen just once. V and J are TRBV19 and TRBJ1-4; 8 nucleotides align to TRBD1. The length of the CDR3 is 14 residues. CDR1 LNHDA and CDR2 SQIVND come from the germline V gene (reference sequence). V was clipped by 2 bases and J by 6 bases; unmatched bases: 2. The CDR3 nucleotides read TGTGCCAGTAGTATACAGGGGGCCGATGAAAAACTGTTTTTT. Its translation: CASSIQGADEKLFF.

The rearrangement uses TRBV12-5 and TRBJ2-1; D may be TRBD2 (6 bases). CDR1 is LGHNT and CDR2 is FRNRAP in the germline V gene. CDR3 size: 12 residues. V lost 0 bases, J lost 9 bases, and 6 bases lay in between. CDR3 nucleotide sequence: TGTGCTAGTGGTTTGGTGGGAGGTGAGCAGTTCTTC. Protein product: CASGLVGGEQFF.

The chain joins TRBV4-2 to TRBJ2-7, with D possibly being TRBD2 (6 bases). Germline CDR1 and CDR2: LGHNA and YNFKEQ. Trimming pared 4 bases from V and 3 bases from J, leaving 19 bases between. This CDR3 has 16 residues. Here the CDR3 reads CASSPGTARNSYEQYF. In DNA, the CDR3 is TGTGCCAGCAGCCCAGGGACTGCCAGAAATAGCTACGAGCAGTACTTC.

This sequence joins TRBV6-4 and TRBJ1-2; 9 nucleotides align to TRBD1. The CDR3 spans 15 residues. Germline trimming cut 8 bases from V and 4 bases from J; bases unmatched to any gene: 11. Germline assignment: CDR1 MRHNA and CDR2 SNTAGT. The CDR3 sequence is CASSRDGQGTYGYTF. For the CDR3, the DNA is TGTGCCAGCTCTCGTGACGGACAGGGGACCTATGGCTACACCTTC.

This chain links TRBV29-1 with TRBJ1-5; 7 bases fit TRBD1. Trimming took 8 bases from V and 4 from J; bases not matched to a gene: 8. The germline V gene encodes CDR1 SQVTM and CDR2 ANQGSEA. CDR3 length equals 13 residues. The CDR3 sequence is CSPPMGQNQPQHF. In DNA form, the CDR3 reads TGCAGCCCGCCAATGGGACAGAATCAGCCCCAGCATTTT. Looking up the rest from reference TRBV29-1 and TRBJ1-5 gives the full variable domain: SAVISQKPSRDICQRGTSLTIQCQVDSQVTMMFWYRQQPGQSLTLIATANQGSEATYESGFVIDKFPISRPNLTFSTLTVSNMSPEDSSIYLCSPPMGQNQPQHFGDGTRLSIL.

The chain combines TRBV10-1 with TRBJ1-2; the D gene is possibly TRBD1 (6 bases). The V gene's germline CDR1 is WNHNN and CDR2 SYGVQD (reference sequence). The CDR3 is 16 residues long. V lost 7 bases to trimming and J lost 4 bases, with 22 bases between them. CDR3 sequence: CASTPTSTGDFYGYTF. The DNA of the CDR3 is TGCGCCAGCACGCCTACTTCGACAGGAGACTTCTATGGCTACACCTTC.

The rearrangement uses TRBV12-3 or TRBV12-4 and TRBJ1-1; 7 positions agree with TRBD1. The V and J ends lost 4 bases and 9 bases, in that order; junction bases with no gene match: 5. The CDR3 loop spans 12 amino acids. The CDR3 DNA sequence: TGTGCCAGCAGTTCGACAGGGAACCAAGCTTTCTTT. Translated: CASSSTGNQAFF.

The CDR3 nucleotides are TGTGCCAGCAGCCGGGCACTAGCGGGAGTCGGTGGGGCCAACGTCCTGACTTTC. Protein sequence: CASSRALAGVGGANVLTF. This rearrangement joins TRBV7-2 to TRBJ2-6; 11 bases map to TRBD2. Germline trimming cut 5 bases from V and 3 bases from J; bases unmatched to any gene: 9. CDR1 and CDR2 (germline): SGHTA, FQGNSA. The length of the CDR3 is 18 residues.

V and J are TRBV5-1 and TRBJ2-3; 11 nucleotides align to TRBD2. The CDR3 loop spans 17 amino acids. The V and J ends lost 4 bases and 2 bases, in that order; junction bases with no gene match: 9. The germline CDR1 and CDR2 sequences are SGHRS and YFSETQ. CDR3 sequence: CASSLELAGVFTDTQYF. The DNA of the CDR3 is TGCGCCAGCAGCCTAGAACTAGCGGGGGTGTTCACAGATACGCAGTATTTT.

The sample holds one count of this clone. CDR3 DNA: TGTGCCAGCAGCCAGGGAGGAACCGGCTATGGCTACACCTTC. Translation: CASSQGGTGYGYTF. V is TRBV7-2 and J is TRBJ1-2; D perhaps matches TRBD1 (5 bases). CDR3 size: 14 residues. Germline CDR1 reads SGHTA; CDR2 reads FQGNSA. V was clipped by 5 bases and J by 4 bases, with 14 bases between them.

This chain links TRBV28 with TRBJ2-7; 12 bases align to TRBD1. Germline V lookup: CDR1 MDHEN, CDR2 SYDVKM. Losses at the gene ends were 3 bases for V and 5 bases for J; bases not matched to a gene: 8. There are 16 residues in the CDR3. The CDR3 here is CASSFEGDRGRDEQYF. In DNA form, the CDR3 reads TGTGCCAGCAGTTTTGAGGGGGACAGGGGGCGTGACGAGCAGTACTTC.

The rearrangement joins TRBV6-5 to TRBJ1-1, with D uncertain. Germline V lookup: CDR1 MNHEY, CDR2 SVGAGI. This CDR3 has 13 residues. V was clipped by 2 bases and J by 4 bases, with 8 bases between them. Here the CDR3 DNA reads TGTGCCAGCAGTTACGGCAGGCTCACTGAAGCTTTCTTT. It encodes CASSYGRLTEAFF.

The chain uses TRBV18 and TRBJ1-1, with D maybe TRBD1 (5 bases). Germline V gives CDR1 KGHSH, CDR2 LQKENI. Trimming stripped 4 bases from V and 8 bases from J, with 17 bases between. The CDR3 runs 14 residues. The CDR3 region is CASSQGQTIFEAFF. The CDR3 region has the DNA TGTGCCAGCTCACAAGGACAAACCATCTTCGAAGCTTTCTTT.

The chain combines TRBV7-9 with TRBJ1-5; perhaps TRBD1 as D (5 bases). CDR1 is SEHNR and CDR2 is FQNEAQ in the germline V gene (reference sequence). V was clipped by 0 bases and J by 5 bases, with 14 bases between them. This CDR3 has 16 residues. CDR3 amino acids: CASSLASGSGDQPQHF. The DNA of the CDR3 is TGTGCCAGCAGCTTAGCCTCCGGTTCGGGGGATCAGCCCCAGCATTTT. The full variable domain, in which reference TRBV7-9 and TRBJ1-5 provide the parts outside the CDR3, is DTGVSQNPRHKITKRGQNVTFRCDPISEHNRLYWYRQTLGQGPEFLTYFQNEAQLEKSRLLSDRFSAERPKGSFSTLEIQRTEQGDSAMYLCASSLASGSGDQPQHFGDGTRLSIL.

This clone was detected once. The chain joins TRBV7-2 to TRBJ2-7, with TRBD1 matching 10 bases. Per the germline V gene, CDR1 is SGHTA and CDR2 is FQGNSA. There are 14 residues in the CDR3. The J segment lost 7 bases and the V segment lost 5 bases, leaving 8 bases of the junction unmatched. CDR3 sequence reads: CASSPGQGLREQYF. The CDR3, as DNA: TGTGCCAGCAGCCCGGGACAGGGGCTCCGGGAGCAGTACTTC.

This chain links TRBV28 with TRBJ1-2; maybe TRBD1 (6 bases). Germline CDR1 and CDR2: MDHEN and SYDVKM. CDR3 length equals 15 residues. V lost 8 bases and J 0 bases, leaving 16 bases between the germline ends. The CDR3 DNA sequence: TGTGCCAGCTCGAGGGGGGGCAGATCTAACTATGGCTACACCTTC. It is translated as CASSRGGRSNYGYTF.